Listed here are 7 T cell receptor beta chains from one sample, sequenced in a study of T-cell memory formation after mild COVID-19. Via MiXCR, TCRdb re-called the 5' RACE reads, giving one row per CDR3 protein. Among roughly 150,000 distinct CDR3 sequences listed, under 15% were seen once. The specimen was PBMCs or a T cell subset sorted from them (not recorded which). Receptor source: a man between 18 and 29 years old who had mild COVID-19 (a few samples of this study predate the infection). Cell type and time point are not known.

In its sample, this clonotype was seen a few times. The V call is TRBV11-1, the J call TRBJ2-5, with 10 bases identical to TRBD2. The CDR3 is made up of 17 amino acids. The germline CDR1 and CDR2 sequences are SGHAT and FQDESV (reference sequence). V shed 4 bases and J 4 bases; nucleotides not matched to a gene: 12. This chain's CDR3 is CASSYQRGGVGGETQYF. CDR3 DNA: TGTGCCAGCAGCTATCAGCGGGGGGGAGTTGGAGGAGAGACCCAGTACTTC.

CDR3 DNA sequence: TGTGCCAGCGAAGGCCCGGGAGAGACCCAGTACTTC. Its translation: CASEGPGETQYF. This chain uses TRBV6-6 with TRBJ2-5; D call uncertain. Looked up from germline, CDR1 is MNHNY and CDR2 is SVGAGI (reference sequence). The CDR3 loop spans 12 amino acids. Trimming removed 8 bases from V and 4 bases from J, with 11 bases in between.

This clonotype turned up a few times. V and J are TRBV12-3 or TRBV12-4 and TRBJ2-2; possibly TRBD1 or TRBD2 for D (5 bases each). CDR3 length: 13 residues. Between the trimmed V and J ends, which lost 7 bases and 8 bases, there was a span of 14 bases. CDR3: CASTLGRLGELFF. CDR3 DNA sequence: TGTGCCAGCACCCTGGGACGTCTGGGGGAGCTGTTTTTT.

In its sample, this clonotype was seen many times. This chain uses TRBV7-2 with TRBJ2-3; 12 nucleotides match TRBD2. CDR1 is SGHTA, CDR2 FQGNSA, per germline. After removal of 1 base from V and 4 bases from J, the junction contained 9 bases not matched to a gene. CDR3 length: 18 residues. In DNA form, the CDR3 reads TGTGCCAGCAGCTTAGTAACTAGCGGGGGGCAGGGGGCAGATACGCAGTATTTT. As protein: CASSLVTSGGQGADTQYF.

The chain carries TRBV5-1 and TRBJ2-5; no clear D gene. The CDR3 length is 14 residues. In germline, CDR1 is SGHRS, CDR2 YFSETQ. V dropped 0 bases and J dropped 0 bases, with 6 bases sitting between them. The CDR3 DNA reads as TGCGCCAGCAGCTTGGTCTCAGACCAAGAGACCCAGTACTTC. Its protein product is CASSLVSDQETQYF. Full variable domain (missing parts from reference TRBV5-1 and TRBJ2-5): KAGVTQTPRYLIKTRGQQVTLSCSPISGHRSVSWYQQTPGQGLQFLFEYFSETQRNKGNFPGRFSGRQFSNSRSEMNVSTLELGDSALYLCASSLVSDQETQYFGPGTRLLVL.

This clonotype turned up a few times. The chain carries TRBV6-5 and TRBJ1-5, with 9 bases identical to TRBD1. Germline CDR1 MNHEY, CDR2 SVGAGI. The length of the CDR3 is 13 residues. With V trimmed by 8 bases and J by 4 bases, 3 bases remained unmatched. CDR3 sequence reads: CASGDRDNQPQHF. The CDR3 DNA sequence: TGTGCCAGCGGGGACAGGGATAATCAGCCCCAGCATTTT.

This clonotype was seen a handful of times. V is TRBV20-1 and J is TRBJ2-7; D is perhaps TRBD1 (5 bases). CDR3 length equals 14 residues. The ends were cut back, 0 bases at V and 4 bases at J, with 13 bases in the middle. Germline CDR1 and CDR2: DFQATT and SNEGSKA (reference sequence). The CDR3 DNA follows: TGCAGTGCTAGAGATCGCAGGGCGCCGTACGAGCAGTACGTC. This encodes CSARDRRAPYEQYV.